The 13 T cell receptor beta chains reported below all come from one sample, sequenced in a study of T cells in tumors after PD-1 blockade. Described time point: second of two post-therapy site-matched biopsies about two months apart. TCRdb's copy holds only in-frame clones and misses some; the assay was immunoSEQ multiplex PCR. The table shows more than 8,000 clones, with roughly 62% occurring only once. The sequencing here drew on tumor tissue, taken after anti-PD-1 treatment. These receptors were collected from a human donor with basal cell carcinoma.

This chain uses TRBV7-2 with TRBJ1-6; 8 bases fit TRBD1. CDR1 is SGHTA and CDR2 is FQGNSA in the germline V gene. The CDR3 is 16 residues long. The junction had 11 bases not matched to a gene; V was cut back by 5 bases and J by 8 bases. The CDR3 sequence is CASSTGGTGWDSPLHF. CDR3 nucleotides: TGTGCCAGCAGCACAGGTGGGACAGGTTGGGATTCACCCCTCCACTTT.

This chain uses TRBV15 with TRBJ2-7, with D perhaps being TRBD1 or TRBD2 (5 bases each). Trimming took 0 bases from V and 7 from J, leaving 10 bases between them. Germline V CDR1 and CDR2: LNHNV, YYDKDF (reference sequence). This CDR3 spans 13 amino acids. CDR3 coding DNA: TGTGCCACCAGCAGAGATGAATGGGGGGAGCAGTACTTC. Residues: CATSRDEWGEQYF.

The chain employs TRBV4-1 and TRBJ1-5; D is uncertain. V lost 4 bases and J 4 bases, leaving 14 bases between the germline ends. From germline, CDR1 is MGHRA and CDR2 YSYEKL. The CDR3 length is 15 residues. As DNA, the CDR3 is TGCGCCAGCAGCCCCTCAAGAGAGAGAAATCAGCCCCAGCATTTT. It is translated as CASSPSRERNQPQHF.

The chain is built from TRBV30 and TRBJ1-4; TRBD1 matches 7 bases. In germline, CDR1 is GTSNPN, CDR2 SVGIG (reference sequence). V dropped 2 bases and J dropped 2; count of bases not matched to a gene: 5. CDR3 length equals 15 residues. CDR3 sequence reads: CAWSPTGVTNEKLFF. CDR3 in DNA: TGTGCCTGGAGTCCCACAGGGGTCACTAATGAAAAACTGTTTTTT. Supplemented by reference TRBV30 and TRBJ1-4, the full variable domain reads SQTIHQWPATLVQPVGSPLSLECTVEGTSNPNLYWYRQAAGRGLQLLFYSVGIGQISSEVPQNLSASRPQDRQFILSSKKLLLSDSGFYLCAWSPTGVTNEKLFFGSGTQLSVL.

The gene calls are TRBV4-1 and TRBJ2-1; D might be TRBD2 (5 bases). Trimming cost V 4 bases and J 4 bases, with 14 bases left between them. This CDR3 contains 15 residues. Germline V gene lookup returns CDR1 MGHRA and CDR2 YSYEKL. The DNA for the CDR3 is TGCGCCAGCAGCCTAGACGGGAACTCTTACAATGAGCAGTTCTTC. It specifies CASSLDGNSYNEQFF.

The CDR3 nucleotides read TGTGCCAGCAAAGACAATAACAATGAGCAGTTCTTC. Translated: CASKDNNNEQFF. This sequence joins TRBV7-9 and TRBJ2-1; D unclear. V dropped 7 bases and J dropped 5 bases, with 9 bases sitting between them. The CDR3 spans 12 residues. Germline assignment: CDR1 SEHNR and CDR2 FQNEAQ (reference sequence).

The chain employs TRBV5-1 and TRBJ2-3, with D maybe TRBD1 (7 bases). CDR1 SGHRS and CDR2 YFSETQ come from the germline V gene. This CDR3 comprises 15 residues. V was pared by 4 bases and J by 2 bases, with 14 bases between. Written as DNA, the CDR3 is TGCGCCAGCAGCCCTCAGGGGGGCCCCACAGATACGCAGTATTTT. This codes for CASSPQGGPTDTQYF.

This clone is medium-sized by share. This rearrangement joins TRBV7-9 to TRBJ1-3; 7 positions match TRBD1. The CDR3 sequence is 18 residues long. Germline V gene sequence: CDR1 SEHNR, CDR2 FQNEAQ (reference sequence). The trim removed 8 bases at V and 2 bases at J, leaving 18 bases unmatched. The CDR3 sequence: CASAGQEPNYTPGNTIYF. In DNA form, the CDR3 reads TGTGCCAGCGCCGGACAGGAGCCTAATTATACACCTGGAAACACCATATATTTT.

CDR3 sequence reads: CASSLVFVGSEAFF. The CDR3 coding sequence is TGTGCCAGCAGTTTAGTCTTCGTGGGCTCTGAAGCTTTCTTT. The chain recombines TRBV28 with TRBJ1-1; D is unclear. The CDR3 sequence is 14 residues long. V lost 2 bases to trimming and J lost 6 bases, with 13 bases between them. CDR1 is MDHEN, CDR2 SYDVKM, per germline.

This chain joins TRBV24-1 and TRBJ2-1; D is possibly TRBD2 (5 bases). V lost 5 bases and J 2 bases, leaving 15 bases between the germline ends. This CDR3 has 16 residues. Germline CDR1 and CDR2: KGHDR and SFDVKD. CDR3 protein: CATSGARGSTYNEQFF. For the CDR3, the DNA is TGTGCCACCAGTGGAGCCCGGGGTAGCACCTACAATGAGCAGTTCTTC.

The sample holds a few counts of this clone. This chain joins TRBV30 and TRBJ2-6; 10 bases line up with TRBD1. In germline, CDR1 is GTSNPN, CDR2 SVGIG (reference sequence). V shed 2 bases and J 0 bases; nucleotides not matched to a gene: 1. CDR3 length equals 16 residues. CDR3 sequence reads: CAWSRDRGSGANVLTF. The DNA of the CDR3 is TGTGCCTGGAGTAGGGACAGGGGCTCTGGGGCCAACGTCCTGACTTTC.

Only one count was recorded for this clone. This sequence joins TRBV7-9 and TRBJ2-7; the match to TRBD1 covers 9 bases. The CDR3 has 14 amino acids. Germline CDR1 reads SEHNR; CDR2 reads FQNEAQ (reference sequence). V dropped 5 bases and J dropped 3; count of bases not matched to a gene: 5. The chain's CDR3 is CASSARDRDYEQYF. CDR3 nucleotide sequence: TGTGCCAGCAGCGCCCGGGACAGGGACTACGAGCAGTACTTC. The entire variable domain, with the rest obtained from reference TRBV7-9 and TRBJ2-7, is as follows: DTGVSQNPRHKITKRGQNVTFRCDPISEHNRLYWYRQTLGQGPEFLTYFQNEAQLEKSRLLSDRFSAERPKGSFSTLEIQRTEQGDSAMYLCASSARDRDYEQYFGPGTRLTVT.

This clone qualifies as medium-sized (0.01 to 0.1%). The CDR3 DNA reads TGTGCCAGCAGTCCTTCTAGCGGGGGCAGGCAGTTCTTC. Protein sequence: CASSPSSGGRQFF. The chain has TRBV2 and TRBJ2-1; 10 nucleotides agree with TRBD2. CDR1 is SNHLY and CDR2 is FYNNEI in the germline V gene. The J segment lost 12 bases and the V segment lost 5 bases, leaving 7 bases of the junction unmatched. CDR3 length: 13 residues.